A single sample is the source of the 3 T cell receptor beta chains below, sequenced in a study of shared clonotypes between healthy human individuals. Repertoires were generated with immunoSEQ multiplex PCR, while TCRdb's copy carries only in-frame clones and drops some. There are over 850,000 clones in the sample; about four fifths occur only once, and roughly 0.65% lies in the top ten. Sequencing was performed on memory CD4+ T cells from PBMCs. Specified subset: CD45RA-negative fraction. These receptors came from a man aged 18-30 years in good health. Some clones in this sample may be carry-over from other donors' samples.

V gene TRBV5-1 combines with J gene TRBJ2-7; no clear D gene. The CDR3 extends over 16 amino acids. Germline V gene data show CDR1 as SGHRS and CDR2 as YFSETQ. The V and J ends lost 0 bases and 3 bases respectively, with 16 bases between them. CDR3 nucleotide sequence: TGCGCCAGCAGCTTGGTCTCTCTCGGCGCCGGCTACGAGCAGTACTTC. Protein product: CASSLVSLGAGYEQYF. The entire variable domain, with the rest obtained from reference TRBV5-1 and TRBJ2-7, is as follows: KAGVTQTPRYLIKTRGQQVTLSCSPISGHRSVSWYQQTPGQGLQFLFEYFSETQRNKGNFPGRFSGRQFSNSRSEMNVSTLELGDSALYLCASSLVSLGAGYEQYFGPGTRLTVT.

This chain uses TRBV23-1 with TRBJ2-7; D uncertain. TRBV23-1 is flagged as an ORF with uncertain function. This CDR3 contains 16 residues. Trimming left V 0 bases short and J 2 bases short, with 14 bases between. CDR3 bases: TGCGCCAGCAGTCAATCCCGAGGCTCACGGCCCTACGAGCAGTACTTC. This codes for CASSQSRGSRPYEQYF.

This CDR3 is CASSWNVGDEKLFF. DNA for the CDR3: TGTGCCAGCAGTTGGAACGTGGGGGATGAAAAACTGTTTTTT. V usage is TRBV28 and J usage is TRBJ1-4, with D tentatively TRBD1 (5 bases). V was pared by 4 bases and J by 6 bases, with 12 bases between. The CDR3 contains 14 residues. Per the germline V gene, CDR1 is MDHEN and CDR2 is SYDVKM.